This T cell receptor (beta chain) stems from a study of shared clonotypes between healthy human individuals. Across the whole study: Plates per donor: three CD4 naive, three CD4 memory, two CD8 naive, one CD8 memory.

Study-wide results and caveats: Clonotype sharing across donors was expected to vary with sequencing depth. Around 5% of naive CD4 clonotypes were common to a handful of donors.

Notes on this clone: Its antigen is as yet unknown. A junction end diverges from the germline sequence, so it may reflect a read error.

The repertoire was sequenced with immunoSEQ multiplex PCR; TCRdb's copy has only in-frame clones and lacks some. The data contain 2 million to 2.5 million clones, just under 95% of them singletons. The sample consisted of naive CD4+ T cells from PBMCs. As to subset: CD45RA+ positively selected. The clonotype comes from a man between 18 and 29 years old in good health. Some clones in this sample may be carry-over from other donors' samples.

The CDR3 loop is CASSPTGSSHEQYF. The CDR3 nucleotides read TGTGCCAGCTCACCAACAGGGAGCTCCCACGAGCAGTACTTC. The chain carries TRBV18 and TRBJ2-7; the D gene is possibly TRBD1 (6 bases). Germline V gene sequence: CDR1 KGHSH, CDR2 LQKENI. This CDR3 comprises 14 residues.